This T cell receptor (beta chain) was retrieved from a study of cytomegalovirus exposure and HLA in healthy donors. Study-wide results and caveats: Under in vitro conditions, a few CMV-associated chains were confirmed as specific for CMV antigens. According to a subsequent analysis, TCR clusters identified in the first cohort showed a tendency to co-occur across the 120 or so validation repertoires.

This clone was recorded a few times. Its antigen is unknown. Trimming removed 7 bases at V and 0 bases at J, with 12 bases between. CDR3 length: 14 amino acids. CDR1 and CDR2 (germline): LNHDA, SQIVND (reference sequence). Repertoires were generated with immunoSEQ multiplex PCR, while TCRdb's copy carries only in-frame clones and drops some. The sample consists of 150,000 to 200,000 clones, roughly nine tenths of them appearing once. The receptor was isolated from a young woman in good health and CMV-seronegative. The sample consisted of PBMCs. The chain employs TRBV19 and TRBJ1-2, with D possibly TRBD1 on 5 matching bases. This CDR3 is CASTRQLTNYGYTF. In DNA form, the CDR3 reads TGTGCCAGTACCAGACAGCTAACTAACTATGGCTACACCTTC.